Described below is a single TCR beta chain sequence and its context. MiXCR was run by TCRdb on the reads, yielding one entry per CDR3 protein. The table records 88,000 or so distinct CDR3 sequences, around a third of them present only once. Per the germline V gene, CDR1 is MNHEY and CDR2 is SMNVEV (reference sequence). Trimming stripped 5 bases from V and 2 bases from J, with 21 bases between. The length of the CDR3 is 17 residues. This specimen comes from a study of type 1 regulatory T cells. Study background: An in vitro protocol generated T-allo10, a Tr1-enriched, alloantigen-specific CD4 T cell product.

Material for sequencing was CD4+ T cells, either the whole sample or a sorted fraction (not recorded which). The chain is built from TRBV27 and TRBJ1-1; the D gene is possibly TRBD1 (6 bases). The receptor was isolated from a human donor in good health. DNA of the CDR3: TGTGCCAGCAGTCCTACCTCCAGGGGTAGTGGAAACACTGAAGCTTTCTTT. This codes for CASSPTSRGSGNTEAFF.